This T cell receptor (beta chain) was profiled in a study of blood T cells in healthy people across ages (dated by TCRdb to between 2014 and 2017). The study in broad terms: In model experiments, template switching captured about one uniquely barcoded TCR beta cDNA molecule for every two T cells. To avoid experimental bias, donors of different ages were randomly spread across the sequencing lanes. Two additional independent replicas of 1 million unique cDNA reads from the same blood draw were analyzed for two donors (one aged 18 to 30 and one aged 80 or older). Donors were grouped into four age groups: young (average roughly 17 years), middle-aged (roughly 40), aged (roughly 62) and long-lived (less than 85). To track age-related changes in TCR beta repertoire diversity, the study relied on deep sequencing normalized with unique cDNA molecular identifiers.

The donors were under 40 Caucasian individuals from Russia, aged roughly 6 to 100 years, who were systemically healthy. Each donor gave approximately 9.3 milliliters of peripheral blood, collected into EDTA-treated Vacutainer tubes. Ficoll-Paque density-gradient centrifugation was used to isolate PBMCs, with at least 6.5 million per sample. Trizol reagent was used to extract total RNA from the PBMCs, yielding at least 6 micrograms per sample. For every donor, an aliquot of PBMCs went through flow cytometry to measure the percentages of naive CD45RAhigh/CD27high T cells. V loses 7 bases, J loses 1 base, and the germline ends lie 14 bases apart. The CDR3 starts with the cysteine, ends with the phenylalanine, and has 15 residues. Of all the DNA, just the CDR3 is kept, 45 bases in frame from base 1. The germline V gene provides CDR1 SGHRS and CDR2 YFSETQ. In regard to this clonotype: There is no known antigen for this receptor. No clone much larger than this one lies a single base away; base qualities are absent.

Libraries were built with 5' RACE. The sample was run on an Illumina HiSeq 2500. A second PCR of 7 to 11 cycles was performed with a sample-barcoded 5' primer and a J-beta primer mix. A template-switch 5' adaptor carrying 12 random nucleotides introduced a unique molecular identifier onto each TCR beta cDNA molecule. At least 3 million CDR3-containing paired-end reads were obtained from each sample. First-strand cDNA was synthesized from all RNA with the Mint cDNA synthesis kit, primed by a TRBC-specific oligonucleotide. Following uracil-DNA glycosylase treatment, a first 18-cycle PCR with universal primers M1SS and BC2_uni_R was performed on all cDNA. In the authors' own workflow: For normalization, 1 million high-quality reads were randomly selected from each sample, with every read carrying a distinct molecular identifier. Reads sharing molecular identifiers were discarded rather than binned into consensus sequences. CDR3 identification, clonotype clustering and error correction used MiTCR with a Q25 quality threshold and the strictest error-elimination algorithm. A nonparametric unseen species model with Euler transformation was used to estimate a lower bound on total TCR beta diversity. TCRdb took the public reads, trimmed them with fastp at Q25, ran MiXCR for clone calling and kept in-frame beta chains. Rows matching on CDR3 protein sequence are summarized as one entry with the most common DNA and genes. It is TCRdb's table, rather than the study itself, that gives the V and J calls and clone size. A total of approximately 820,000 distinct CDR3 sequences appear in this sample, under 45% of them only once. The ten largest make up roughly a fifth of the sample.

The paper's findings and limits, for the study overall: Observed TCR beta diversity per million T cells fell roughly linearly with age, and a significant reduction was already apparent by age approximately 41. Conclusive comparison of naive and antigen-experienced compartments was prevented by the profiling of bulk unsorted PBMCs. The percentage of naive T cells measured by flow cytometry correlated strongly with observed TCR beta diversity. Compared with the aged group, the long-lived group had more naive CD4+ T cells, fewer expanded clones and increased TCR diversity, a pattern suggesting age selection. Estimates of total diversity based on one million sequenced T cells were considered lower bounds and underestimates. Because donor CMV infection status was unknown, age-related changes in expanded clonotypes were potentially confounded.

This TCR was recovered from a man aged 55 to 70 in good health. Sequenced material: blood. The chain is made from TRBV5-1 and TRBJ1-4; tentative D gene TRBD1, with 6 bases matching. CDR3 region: CASGSTGITNEKLFF. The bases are TGCGCCAGCGGCTCAACAGGGATAACTAATGAAAAACTGTTTTTT.